Below are 30 T cell receptor beta chains sequenced from a single sample in a study of control samples from healthy donors and cancer patients. Repertoires were generated with immunoSEQ multiplex PCR, while TCRdb's copy carries only in-frame clones and drops some. The sample records around 50,000 clones, approximately 90% being singletons. Sequenced input: PBMCs. The receptor source for this set is a man aged 25-45 years with colorectal cancer.

The chain joins TRBV3-1 (or the pseudogene TRBV3-2) to TRBJ2-5, with D unclear. This CDR3 is built from 13 residues. V lost 8 bases and J 4 bases, leaving 14 bases between the germline ends. CDR1 LGHDT and CDR2 YNNKEL come from the germline V gene (reference sequence). In DNA form, the CDR3 reads TGTGCCAGCCTACTGATGCCCGGAGAGACCCAGTACTTC. Translation: CASLLMPGETQYF.

J is TRBJ1-1 and V is TRBV5-6; D ambiguous. Germline V gene data show CDR1 as SGHDT and CDR2 as YYEEEE. The CDR3 has 13 amino acids. Trimming took 0 bases from V and 11 from J, leaving 14 bases between them. CDR3: CASSLAGRPRAFF. The CDR3 DNA reads TGTGCCAGCAGCTTGGCCGGTAGGCCCCGCGCTTTCTTT.

The V gene is TRBV2, the J gene TRBJ2-7, with D unresolved. The CDR3 sequence is 12 residues long. CDR1 and CDR2 (germline): SNHLY, FYNNEI. V gave up 7 bases and J gave up 3 bases, with 10 bases separating them. CDR3 DNA sequence: TGTGCCAGCACCCCGACCTACTACGAGCAGTACGTC. Residues: CASTPTYYEQYV.

The rearrangement uses TRBV11-2 and TRBJ2-3; a possible D gene is TRBD1 (5 bases). Germline V gene lookup returns CDR1 SGHAT and CDR2 FQNNGV. Trimming pared 6 bases from V and 1 base from J, leaving 26 bases between. This CDR3 spans 19 amino acids. The CDR3 coding sequence is TGTGCCAGCAGTCAGCCGACAGAAGGGAAAATAGATCGCACAGATACGCAGTATTTT. Translated, it gives CASSQPTEGKIDRTDTQYF.

This chain connects TRBV24-1 to TRBJ2-2; TRBD1 is a possible D gene (5 bases). Per germline, CDR1 KGHDR and CDR2 SFDVKD. The V gene lost 3 bases and the J gene lost 1 base, with 14 bases spanning the gap. The CDR3 runs to 17 residues. DNA of the CDR3: TGTGCCACCAGTGATAGATGGGGCCCCTTGAACACCGGGGAGCTGTTTTTT. It yields the protein CATSDRWGPLNTGELFF.

The chain has TRBV3-1 (or the pseudogene TRBV3-2) and TRBJ1-1, with 7 bases identical to TRBD1. With V trimmed by 5 bases and J by 1 base, 7 bases remained unmatched. The CDR3 loop spans 15 amino acids. Germline V gene sequence: CDR1 LGHDT, CDR2 YNNKEL (reference sequence). CDR3 coding DNA: TGTGCCAGCAGCTCAGGGGGGGGATGGAACACTGAAGCTTTCTTT. It yields the protein CASSSGGGWNTEAFF.

V usage is TRBV19 and J usage is TRBJ1-5; 8 nucleotides line up with TRBD1. V lost 6 bases to trimming and J lost 4 bases; unmatched junction nucleotides: 5. The CDR3 covers 14 residues. The germline gives CDR1 LNHDA, CDR2 SQIVND (reference sequence). In DNA form, the CDR3 reads TGTGCCAGTAGGAGGACAGGGAGAAATCAGCCCCAGCATTTT. Translated: CASRRTGRNQPQHF.

The rearrangement links TRBV4-2 to TRBJ1-1; D remains unclear. Germline assignment: CDR1 LGHNA and CDR2 YNFKEQ. The CDR3 extends over 13 amino acids. V lost 3 bases and J 0 bases, leaving 5 bases between the germline ends. CDR3 nucleotides: TGTGCCAGCAGCCATTATCTGAACACTGAAGCTTTCTTT. This gives the protein CASSHYLNTEAFF.

The V call is TRBV3-1 (or the pseudogene TRBV3-2), the J call TRBJ2-3, with 7 nucleotides matching TRBD2. The CDR3 runs to 17 residues. Trimming took 1 base from V and 7 from J; bases not matched to a gene: 14. Per germline, CDR1 LGHDT and CDR2 YNNKEL (reference sequence). CDR3 region: CASSQGGAGPGGYTQYF. CDR3 DNA: TGTGCCAGCAGCCAAGGCGGTGCGGGGCCCGGGGGGTATACGCAGTATTTT.

V usage is TRBV5-4 and J usage is TRBJ2-7; no clear D. The germline V gene has CDR1 SGHNT and CDR2 YYREEE (reference sequence). CDR3 length: 15 amino acids. Trimming left V 4 bases short and J 4 bases short, with 18 bases between. CDR3 protein: CASSRTIQPKYEQYV. CDR3 coding DNA: TGTGCCAGCAGCCGTACAATTCAACCCAAATACGAGCAGTACGTC.

The chain employs TRBV6-6 and TRBJ2-3, with D perhaps being TRBD1 or TRBD2 (5 bases each). Germline lookup yields CDR1 MNHNY and CDR2 SVGAGI (reference sequence). V was cut by 3 bases and J by 2 bases, with 12 bases left in between. The CDR3 runs to 15 residues. As DNA, the CDR3 is TGTGCCAGCAGTTATGGGGGAGAAATCACAGATACGCAGTATTTT. Amino acids: CASSYGGEITDTQYF.

This clone came up once. V and J are TRBV28 and TRBJ1-3; 8 bases are shared with TRBD1. The germline V gene encodes CDR1 MDHEN and CDR2 SYDVKM. This CDR3 has 14 residues. J lost 0 bases, V lost 6 bases, and 1 base had no gene match. The DNA for the CDR3 is TGTGCCAGCAGAACAGGGGGCTCTGGAAACACCATATATTTT. It translates to CASRTGGSGNTIYF.

V is TRBV4-2 and J is TRBJ2-6; D is unresolved. Germline CDR1 reads LGHNA; CDR2 reads YNFKEQ. The V and J ends lost 0 bases and 0 bases respectively, with 6 bases between them. There are 16 residues in the CDR3. The DNA for the CDR3 is TGTGCCAGCAGCCAAGATGCGAGCTCTGGGGCCAACGTCCTGACTTTC. This codes for CASSQDASSGANVLTF.

The rearrangement links TRBV30 to TRBJ1-1; D is undetermined. Germline CDR1 and CDR2: GTSNPN and SVGIG (reference sequence). Trimming left V 0 bases short and J 4 bases short, with 15 bases between. The CDR3 spans 15 residues. CDR3 residues: CAWSVFGPASTEAFF. CDR3 DNA: TGTGCCTGGAGTGTATTCGGGCCAGCTAGCACTGAAGCTTTCTTT. The variable domain in full, with the rest retrieved from reference TRBV30 and TRBJ1-1, is SQTIHQWPATLVQPVGSPLSLECTVEGTSNPNLYWYRQAAGRGLQLLFYSVGIGQISSEVPQNLSASRPQDRQFILSSKKLLLSDSGFYLCAWSVFGPASTEAFFGQGTRLTVV.

This chain connects TRBV6-6 to TRBJ2-7; no clear D gene. CDR3 size: 13 residues. Trimming removed 5 bases at V and 2 bases at J, with 10 bases between. Germline V gives CDR1 MNHNY, CDR2 SVGAGI (reference sequence). The CDR3 bases are TGTGCCAGCAGTCGCGACGGTACCTACGAGCAGTACGTC. Translation: CASSRDGTYEQYV.

The rearrangement uses TRBV6-5 and TRBJ2-3, with D possibly being TRBD1 or TRBD2 (5 bases each). Trimming pared 4 bases from V and 5 bases from J, leaving 19 bases between. In germline, CDR1 is MNHEY, CDR2 SVGAGI. CDR3 length: 16 residues. CDR3 loop: CASSFRLRNGGDTQYF. The CDR3 DNA sequence: TGTGCCAGCAGTTTCCGACTAAGAAATGGGGGAGATACGCAGTATTTT.

This clone was picked up one time. The chain uses TRBV20-1 and TRBJ1-5, with 11 bases identical to TRBD1. The CDR3 consists of 17 residues. Germline CDR1 is DFQATT and CDR2 is SNEGSKA (reference sequence). Trimming at V came to 5 bases and at J to 0 bases, leaving 9 bases not matched to a gene. The CDR3 coding sequence is TGCAGTGCTCGTGGACAGGGGGCCAGACATAGCAATCAGCCCCAGCATTTT. Its protein is CSARGQGARHSNQPQHF.

This clone is medium-sized within its sample. This chain connects TRBV23-1 to TRBJ1-5, with a possible D match to TRBD1 (6 bases). TRBV23-1 has ORF status, its function being uncertain. CDR3 size: 17 residues. With 6 bases removed from V and 6 bases from J, the gap between germline ends came to 24 bases. The CDR3 protein is CASRTPDSQLPGQPQHF. The CDR3 DNA reads as TGCGCCAGCAGGACCCCGGACAGCCAACTACCCGGTCAGCCCCAGCATTTT.

This chain links TRBV5-6 with TRBJ2-5; 8 bases match TRBD1. CDR3 size: 15 residues. Trimming at V came to 4 bases and at J to 5 bases, leaving 10 bases not matched to a gene. CDR1 is SGHDT, CDR2 YYEEEE, per germline. In DNA, the CDR3 is TGTGCCAGCAGCCTTGGACAGGGAGGTCAGGAGACCCAGTACTTC. This sequence encodes CASSLGQGGQETQYF. The full variable domain, with the rest looked up from reference TRBV5-6 and TRBJ2-5, is DAGVTQSPTHLIKTRGQQVTLRCSPKSGHDTVSWYQQALGQGPQFIFQYYEEEERQRGNFPDRFSGHQFPNYSSELNVNALLLGDSALYLCASSLGQGGQETQYFGPGTRLLVL.

The chain has TRBV27 and TRBJ2-6; D not certain. The length of the CDR3 is 14 residues. V was pared by 6 bases and J by 2 bases, with 8 bases between. Per the germline V gene, CDR1 is MNHEY and CDR2 is SMNVEV (reference sequence). The chain's CDR3 is CASRGSAGANVLTF. CDR3 DNA sequence: TGTGCCAGCAGAGGATCAGCTGGGGCCAACGTCCTGACTTTC.

The chain carries TRBV6-5 and TRBJ2-3, with no clear D. The CDR3 consists of 15 residues. V dropped 7 bases and J dropped 0 bases, with 14 bases sitting between them. Germline lookup yields CDR1 MNHEY and CDR2 SVGAGI. The CDR3 here is CASTRSFSSTDTQYF. CDR3 nucleotide sequence: TGTGCCAGCACCCGCTCGTTTTCTAGCACAGATACGCAGTATTTT.

This clone was seen a few times. The chain employs TRBV6-5 and TRBJ1-5; 7 bases map to TRBD1. The CDR3 spans 15 residues. Germline CDR1 and CDR2: MNHEY and SVGAGI. The J segment lost 0 bases and the V segment lost 5 bases, leaving 4 bases of the junction unmatched. For the CDR3, the DNA is TGTGCCAGCAGTCTCGGGACAGATAGCAATCAGCCCCAGCATTTT. This translates into CASSLGTDSNQPQHF.

The chain carries TRBV6-5 and TRBJ1-5, with D unclear. V was trimmed by 6 bases and J by 0 bases, leaving 6 bases between them. Per germline, CDR1 MNHEY and CDR2 SVGAGI. This CDR3 spans 13 amino acids. CDR3 coding DNA: TGTGCCAGCAGGATGTATAGCAATCAGCCCCAGCATTTT. This sequence encodes CASRMYSNQPQHF.

This clone was counted once. The genes are TRBV6-6 and TRBJ1-1, with D possibly matching TRBD1 (5 bases). This CDR3 is 16 amino acids long. The germline CDR1 and CDR2 sequences are MNHNY and SVGAGI (reference sequence). V shed 0 bases and J shed 0 bases, with 11 bases lying between them. Here the CDR3 DNA reads TGTGCCAGCAGTTACTCTGTGGGACGTATGAACACTGAAGCTTTCTTT. This gives the protein CASSYSVGRMNTEAFF.

The chain carries TRBV5-1 and TRBJ2-3, with a weak D call TRBD1 (6 bases). Germline V lookup: CDR1 SGHRS, CDR2 YFSETQ. V dropped 0 bases and J dropped 2 bases, with 13 bases sitting between them. The CDR3 is 16 amino acids. For the CDR3, the DNA is TGCGCCAGCAGCTTGGGCCAGGGGAACCCCACAGATACGCAGTATTTT. As protein: CASSLGQGNPTDTQYF.

The count of this clone is one. V and J are TRBV7-9 and TRBJ2-7; TRBD2 aligns across 7 bases. CDR1 is SEHNR and CDR2 is FQNEAQ in the germline V gene (reference sequence). This CDR3 comprises 14 residues. V lost 1 base to trimming and J lost 1 base; unmatched junction nucleotides: 1. The CDR3 protein is CASSLGEGSYEQYF. CDR3 DNA sequence: TGTGCCAGCAGCTTAGGGGAGGGGTCCTACGAGCAGTACTTC.

This clone has just one count. The chain is built from TRBV19 and TRBJ1-2; 8 bases match TRBD1. The CDR3 has 15 amino acids. The V and J ends lost 4 bases and 3 bases, in that order; junction bases with no gene match: 7. Germline values: CDR1 LNHDA, CDR2 SQIVND (reference sequence). CDR3 amino acids: CASSTGQARYYGYTF. As DNA, the CDR3 is TGTGCCAGTAGTACGGGACAGGCGCGATACTATGGCTACACCTTC.

The rearrangement links TRBV11-3 to TRBJ2-3; tentatively, D is TRBD2 (7 bases). CDR3 length: 15 residues. V was pared by 5 bases and J by 0 bases, with 12 bases between. Germline V gene data show CDR1 as SGHNT and CDR2 as YENEEA. This CDR3 is CASSLGGASTDTQYF. For the CDR3, the DNA is TGTGCCAGCAGCCTGGGGGGGGCTAGCACAGATACGCAGTATTTT.

The V gene is TRBV7-2, the J gene TRBJ1-5; D unclear. The germline CDR1 and CDR2 sequences are SGHTA and FQGNSA. The length of the CDR3 is 13 residues. V was cut by 4 bases and J by 3 bases, with 7 bases left in between. The CDR3 DNA reads TGTGCCAGCAGCTGGGGTCCCAATCAGCCCCAGCATTTT. The encoded protein is CASSWGPNQPQHF.

The chain carries TRBV25-1 and TRBJ1-1; D perhaps matches TRBD1 (5 bases). V lost 4 bases and J lost 3, with 21 bases in between. Germline CDR1 is MGHDK and CDR2 is SYGVNS. There are 17 residues in the CDR3. CDR3: CASSAKRGTGTHTEAFF. The CDR3 DNA reads TGTGCCAGCAGTGCTAAAAGGGGTACCGGGACCCACACTGAAGCTTTCTTT.